This entry lists 14 T cell receptor beta chains sequenced from one sample in a study of blood T cell repertoires in COVID-19. Profiled with immunoSEQ multiplex PCR; TCRdb holds only in-frame clones, not every one. The data show more than 150,000 clones, with 81% seen just once and 9.5% to 15% held by the top ten. The specimen sequenced was peripheral blood. These receptors all come from a woman at least 80 years old with COVID-19, enrolled during active disease.

The rearrangement uses TRBV29-1 and TRBJ1-2; TRBD1 agrees at 10 bases. CDR1 is SQVTM, CDR2 ANQGSEA, per germline. This CDR3 is 15 amino acids long. Trimming removed 4 bases from V and 6 bases from J; junction bases left unmatched: 11. The CDR3 nucleotides read TGCAGCGTTGCTGGGACAGGGGTTGAAATACATGGCTACACCTTC. It yields the protein CSVAGTGVEIHGYTF.

V is TRBV5-1 and J is TRBJ2-1; TRBD1 is a possible D gene (6 bases). The ends were cut back, 2 bases at V and 7 bases at J, with 13 bases in the middle. The CDR3 sequence is 14 residues long. Germline V gene sequence: CDR1 SGHRS, CDR2 YFSETQ. DNA for the CDR3: TGCGCCAGCAGCTTAGTGGGGGCGGTAAATGAGCAGTTCTTC. Its translation is CASSLVGAVNEQFF.

This sequence joins TRBV5-6 and TRBJ1-2, with 9 nucleotides matching TRBD1. Losses at the gene ends were 6 bases for V and 5 bases for J; bases not matched to a gene: 11. Germline CDR1 reads SGHDT; CDR2 reads YYEEEE. CDR3 size: 15 residues. Here the CDR3 reads CASTSYGQGIYGYTF. The CDR3 DNA reads TGTGCCAGCACCTCTTATGGACAGGGGATTTATGGCTACACCTTC.

This chain uses TRBV28 with TRBJ2-7; TRBD1 aligns across 7 bases. Germline CDR1 reads MDHEN; CDR2 reads SYDVKM. The CDR3 covers 15 residues. V was clipped by 1 base and J by 6 bases; unmatched bases: 9. CDR3 protein: CASSLSRQGRSEQYF. The CDR3 coding sequence is TGTGCCAGCAGTTTATCCCGACAGGGAAGGTCCGAGCAGTACTTC.

This clone has only one observation. V gene TRBV11-3 combines with J gene TRBJ2-5, with 10 bases identical to TRBD2. V gave up 2 bases and J gave up 1 base; unmatched junction bases: 7. This CDR3 is 17 amino acids long. From germline, CDR1 is SGHNT and CDR2 YENEEA. The CDR3 DNA reads TGTGCCAGCAGCTTAAGAACTAGCGGGGACTTCCAAGAGACCCAGTACTTC. This gives the protein CASSLRTSGDFQETQYF.

This clone is labeled as hyperexpanded. The chain uses TRBV7-9 and TRBJ2-7; TRBD2 is a possible D gene (6 bases). The germline CDR1 and CDR2 sequences are SEHNR and FQNEAQ (reference sequence). Trimming shortened V by 1 base and J by 2 bases, and 15 bases separated the two germline ends. The CDR3 runs 16 residues. CDR3 in amino acids: CASSLEMAQRAYEQYF. In DNA form, the CDR3 reads TGTGCCAGCAGCTTAGAAATGGCCCAGCGGGCCTACGAGCAGTACTTC.

The chain combines TRBV6-5 with TRBJ1-1; D is uncertain. Trimming pared 1 base from V and 3 bases from J, leaving 6 bases between. This CDR3 contains 13 residues. The V gene's germline CDR1 is MNHEY and CDR2 SVGAGI. CDR3 residues: CASSYYRDTEAFF. The CDR3 nucleotides are TGTGCCAGCAGTTACTACAGAGACACTGAAGCTTTCTTT.

This chain connects TRBV19 to TRBJ2-1, with TRBD2 matching 9 bases. This CDR3 has 15 residues. After removal of 5 bases from V and 5 bases from J, the junction contained 7 bases not matched to a gene. Germline CDR1 is LNHDA and CDR2 is SQIVND (reference sequence). The CDR3 DNA reads as TGTGCCAGTAGTGGGCTAGCGGGACTGAACAATGAGCAGTTCTTC. Translation: CASSGLAGLNNEQFF.

The gene calls are TRBV4-2 and TRBJ2-7; 8 positions match TRBD2. V was clipped by 2 bases and J by 2 bases; unmatched bases: 5. From germline, CDR1 is LGHNA and CDR2 YNFKEQ. This CDR3 has 15 residues. DNA of the CDR3: TGTGCCAGCAGCCAATCCGGACTAGCTGCCTACGAGCAGTACTTC. Its protein is CASSQSGLAAYEQYF.

V is TRBV18 and J is TRBJ1-2, with TRBD1 matching 7 bases. The CDR3 is 15 residues long. Trimming at V came to 5 bases and at J to 8 bases, leaving 14 bases not matched to a gene. CDR1 and CDR2 (germline): KGHSH, LQKENI. Here the CDR3 reads CASSLKQARGPGYTF. The CDR3, as DNA: TGTGCCAGCTCATTGAAGCAAGCGAGGGGGCCCGGCTACACCTTC.

This clone has at least ten counts. This chain connects TRBV7-9 to TRBJ2-1; 8 bases line up with TRBD1. This CDR3 is 15 amino acids long. With 4 bases clipped from V and 6 bases from J, the junction kept 8 bases outside the gene matches. Germline assignment: CDR1 SEHNR and CDR2 FQNEAQ (reference sequence). The CDR3 region is CASSSWTGPGNEQFF. CDR3 coding DNA: TGTGCCAGCAGCTCCTGGACAGGGCCTGGCAATGAGCAGTTCTTC.

The chain couples TRBV7-2 to TRBJ1-4; no reliable D call. Germline V gene data show CDR1 as SGHTA and CDR2 as FQGNSA. The CDR3 contains 14 residues. Trimming took 2 bases from V and 5 from J, leaving 9 bases between them. CDR3 region: CASSLSSQNEKLFF. CDR3 coding DNA: TGTGCCAGCAGCTTAAGTAGCCAAAATGAAAAACTGTTTTTT.

CDR3 sequence: CASSQDGVEPDTQYF. CDR3 in DNA: TGCGCCAGCAGCCAAGATGGAGTAGAACCAGATACGCAGTATTTT. This sequence joins TRBV4-1 and TRBJ2-3; D call uncertain. Germline assignment: CDR1 MGHRA and CDR2 YSYEKL. Trimming removed 0 bases from V and 4 bases from J, with 11 bases in between. This CDR3 is 15 amino acids long.

The chain combines TRBV14 with TRBJ1-6; D unresolved. CDR1 SGHDN and CDR2 FVKESK come from the germline V gene. V was shortened by 2 bases and J by 8 bases, with 13 bases between the two germline ends. The CDR3 sequence is 15 residues long. CDR3 protein: CASSQREPTYSPLHF. The CDR3 DNA follows: TGTGCCAGCAGCCAAAGAGAGCCCACTTATTCACCCCTCCACTTT. Filled out from reference TRBV14 and TRBJ1-6, the complete variable domain reads EAGVTQFPSHSVIEKGQTVTLRCDPISGHDNLYWYRRVMGKEIKFLLHFVKESKQDESGMPNNRFLAERTGGTYSTLKVQPAELEDSGVYFCASSQREPTYSPLHFGNGTRLTVT.